This T cell receptor beta chain is drawn from a study of blood T cell repertoires in COVID-19. Trimming pared 0 bases from V and 2 bases from J, leaving 11 bases between. Germline-derived CDR1 and CDR2 are SGDLS and YYNGEE. The CDR3 length is 16 residues. This clone was counted only a few times. Repertoires were generated with immunoSEQ multiplex PCR, while TCRdb's copy carries only in-frame clones and drops some. Of roughly 250,000 clones listed, under 85% are singletons. This TCR derives from a woman in her thirties or forties with active or convalescent COVID-19. This chain uses TRBV9 with TRBJ2-2; D possibly corresponds to TRBD2 (5 bases). Sequencing input: peripheral blood. The CDR3 loop reads CASSVAGSGNTGELFF. Here the CDR3 DNA reads TGTGCCAGCAGCGTAGCGGGAAGCGGTAACACCGGGGAGCTGTTTTTT.